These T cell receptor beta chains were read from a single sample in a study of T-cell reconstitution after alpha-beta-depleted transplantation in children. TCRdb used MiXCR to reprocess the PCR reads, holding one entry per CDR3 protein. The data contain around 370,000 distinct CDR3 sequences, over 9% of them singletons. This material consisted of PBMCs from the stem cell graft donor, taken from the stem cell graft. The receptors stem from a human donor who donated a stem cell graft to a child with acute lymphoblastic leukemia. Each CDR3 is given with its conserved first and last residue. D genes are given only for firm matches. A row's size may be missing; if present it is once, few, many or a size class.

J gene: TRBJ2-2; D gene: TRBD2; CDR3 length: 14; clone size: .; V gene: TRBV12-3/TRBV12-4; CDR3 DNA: TGTGCCAGCAGTTTCGGGAGGAGTATCGGGGAGCTGTTTTTT; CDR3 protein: CASSFGRSIGELFF
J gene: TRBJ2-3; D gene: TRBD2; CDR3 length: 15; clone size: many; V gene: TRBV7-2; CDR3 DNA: TGTGCCAGCAGCTTAAGCGGGACTAGCGGGGATACGCAGTATTTT; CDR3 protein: CASSLSGTSGDTQYF
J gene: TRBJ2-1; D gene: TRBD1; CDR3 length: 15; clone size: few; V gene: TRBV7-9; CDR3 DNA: TGTGCCAGCAGCGGGGGACAGGGGGTTATAAGTAAGCAGTTCTTC; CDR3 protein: CASSGGQGVISKQFF
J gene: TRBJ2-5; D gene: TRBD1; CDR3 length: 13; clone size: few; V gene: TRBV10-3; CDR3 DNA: TGTGCCCTCGGGACAGGGCGCGAAGAGACCCAGTACTTC; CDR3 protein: CALGTGREETQYF
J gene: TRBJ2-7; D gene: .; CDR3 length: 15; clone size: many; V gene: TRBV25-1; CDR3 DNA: TGTGCCAGCAGTGCCATAACGGGACGCTGGTACGAGCAGTACTTC; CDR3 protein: CASSAITGRWYEQYF
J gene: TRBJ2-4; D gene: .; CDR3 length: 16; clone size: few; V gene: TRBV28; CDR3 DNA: TGTGCCAGCAGTTTAACCGGGCACGAGGTTGGAAACATTCAGTACTTC; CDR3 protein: CASSLTGHEVGNIQYF
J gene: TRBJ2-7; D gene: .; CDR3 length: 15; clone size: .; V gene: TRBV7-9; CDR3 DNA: TGTTCCAGCAGCTTGGTGATAACAGCCTTTTACGAGCAGTACTTC; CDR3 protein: CSSSLVITAFYEQYF
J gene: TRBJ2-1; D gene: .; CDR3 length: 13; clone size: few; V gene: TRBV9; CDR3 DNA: TGTGCCAGCAGCGTAGGGTACGGCAATGAGCAGTTCTTC; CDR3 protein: CASSVGYGNEQFF
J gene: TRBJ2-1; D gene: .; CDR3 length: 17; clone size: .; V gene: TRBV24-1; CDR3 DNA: TGTGCCACCAGTGACCCCTCACCGGTTCAAGGGTACAATGAGCAGTTCTTC; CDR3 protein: CATSDPSPVQGYNEQFF
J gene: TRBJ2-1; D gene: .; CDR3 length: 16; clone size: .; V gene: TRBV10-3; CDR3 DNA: TGTGCCATCAGTGAGCCAGACTCCGACTCCTACAATGAGCAGTTCTTC; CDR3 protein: CAISEPDSDSYNEQFF
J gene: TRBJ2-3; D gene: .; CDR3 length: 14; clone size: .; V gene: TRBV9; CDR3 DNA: TGTGCCAGAGAGAGGGGAGTGAGCACAGATACGCAGTATTTT; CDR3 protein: CARERGVSTDTQYF
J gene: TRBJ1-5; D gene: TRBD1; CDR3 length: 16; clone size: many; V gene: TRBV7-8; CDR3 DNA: TGTGCCAGCAGCTCCAGCGGCGGACAGGGCAATCAGCCCCAGCATTTT; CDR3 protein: CASSSSGGQGNQPQHF
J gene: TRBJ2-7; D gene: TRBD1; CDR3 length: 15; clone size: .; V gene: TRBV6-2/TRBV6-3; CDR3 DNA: TGTGCCAGCAGGGAACTCGGGGACAGCTCCTACGAGCAGTACTTC; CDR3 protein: CASRELGDSSYEQYF
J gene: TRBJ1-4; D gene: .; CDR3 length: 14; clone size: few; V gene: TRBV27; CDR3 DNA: TGTGCCAGCAGTTTACAGGGGACGGCTGAAAAACTGTTTTTT; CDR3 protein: CASSLQGTAEKLFF
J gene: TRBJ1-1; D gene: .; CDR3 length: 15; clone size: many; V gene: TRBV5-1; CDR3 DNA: TGCGCCAGCAGCTTGGCGGGACATTTGAACACTGAAGCTTTCTTT; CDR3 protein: CASSLAGHLNTEAFF
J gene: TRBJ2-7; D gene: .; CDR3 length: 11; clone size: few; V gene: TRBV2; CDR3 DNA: TGTGCCAGCAGTTGGGGTTACGAGCAGTACTTC; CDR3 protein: CASSWGYEQYF
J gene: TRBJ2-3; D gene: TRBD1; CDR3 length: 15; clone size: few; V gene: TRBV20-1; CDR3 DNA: TGCAGTGCTAGACTGGGACAGGGGCAGACAGATACGCAGTATTTT; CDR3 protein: CSARLGQGQTDTQYF
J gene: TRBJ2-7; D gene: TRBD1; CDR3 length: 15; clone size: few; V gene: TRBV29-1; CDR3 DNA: TGCAGCGTTGAAGGCTTAGGGACAGGGGCCTTTGAGCAGTACTTC; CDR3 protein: CSVEGLGTGAFEQYF
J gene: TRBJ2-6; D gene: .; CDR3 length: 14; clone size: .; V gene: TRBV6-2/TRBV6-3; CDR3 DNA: TGTGCCTCCGGGGAGACTCAACGGGCCAACGTCCTGACTTTC; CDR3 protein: CASGETQRANVLTF
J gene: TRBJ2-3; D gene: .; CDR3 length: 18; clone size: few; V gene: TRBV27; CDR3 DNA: TGTGCCAGCAGTTTCATGCACAGGGGAGGGGATAGCACAGATACGCAGTATTTT; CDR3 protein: CASSFMHRGGDSTDTQYF
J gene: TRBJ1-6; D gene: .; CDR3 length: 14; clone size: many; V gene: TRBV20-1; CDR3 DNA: TGCAGTGCTAGGGGAGGGAGAGCCAATTCACCCCTCCACTTT; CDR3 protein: CSARGGRANSPLHF
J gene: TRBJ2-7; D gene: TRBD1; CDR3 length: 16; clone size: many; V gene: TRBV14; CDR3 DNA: TGTGCCAGCAGCCAAAGGGTTTCAGGGGGCCCCTACGAGCAGTACTTC; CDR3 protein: CASSQRVSGGPYEQYF
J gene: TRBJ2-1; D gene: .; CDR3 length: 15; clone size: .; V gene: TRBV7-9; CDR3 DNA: TGTGCCAGCAGCTTAGGTACCGGGACATACAATGAGCAGTTCTTC; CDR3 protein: CASSLGTGTYNEQFF
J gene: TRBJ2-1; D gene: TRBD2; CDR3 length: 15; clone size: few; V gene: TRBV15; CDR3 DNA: TGTGCCACCAGCGTAGCGGGAGGTGTGGGCAATGAGCAGTTCTTC; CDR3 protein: CATSVAGGVGNEQFF
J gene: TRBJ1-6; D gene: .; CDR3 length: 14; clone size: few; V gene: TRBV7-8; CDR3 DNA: TGTGCCAGCAGCTTAGCGCCGCCTAATTCACCCCTCCACTTT; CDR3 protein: CASSLAPPNSPLHF
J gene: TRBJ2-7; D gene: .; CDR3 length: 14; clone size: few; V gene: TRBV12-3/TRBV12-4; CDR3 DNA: TGTGCCAGCAGTTTAGGTATCAGCTCCTACGAGCAGTACTTC; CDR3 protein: CASSLGISSYEQYF
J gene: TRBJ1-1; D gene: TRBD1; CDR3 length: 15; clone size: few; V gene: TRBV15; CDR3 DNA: TGTGCCACCAGCCAGGACCGGACAGGGGTGACTGAAGCTTTCTTT; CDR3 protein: CATSQDRTGVTEAFF
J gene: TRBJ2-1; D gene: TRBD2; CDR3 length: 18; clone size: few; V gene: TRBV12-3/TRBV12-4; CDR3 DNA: TGTGCCAGCAGTACGGGACTAGCGGGAGCTGTATCCTACAATGAGCAGTTCTTC; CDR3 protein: CASSTGLAGAVSYNEQFF
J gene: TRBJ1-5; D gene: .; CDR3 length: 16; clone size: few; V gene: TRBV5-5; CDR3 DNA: TGTGCCAGCAGCTTCAAAGCCGGGCCCGGAGGTCAGCCCCAGCATTTT; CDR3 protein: CASSFKAGPGGQPQHF
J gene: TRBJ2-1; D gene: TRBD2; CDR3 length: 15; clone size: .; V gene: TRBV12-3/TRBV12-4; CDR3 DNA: TGTGCCAGCAGTCCGACTAGCGGGAGGAGGGGTGAGCAGTTCTTC; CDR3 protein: CASSPTSGRRGEQFF
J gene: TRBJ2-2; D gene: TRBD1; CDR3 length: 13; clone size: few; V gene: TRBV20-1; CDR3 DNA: TGCAGTGGCTCGACAGGGTTGGGCGGGGAGCTGTTTTTT; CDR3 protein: CSGSTGLGGELFF
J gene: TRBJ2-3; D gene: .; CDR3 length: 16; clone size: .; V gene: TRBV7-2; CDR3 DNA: TGTGCCAGCAGTCCTCTCCGGGACGCATACGCAGATACGCAGTATTTT; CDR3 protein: CASSPLRDAYADTQYF
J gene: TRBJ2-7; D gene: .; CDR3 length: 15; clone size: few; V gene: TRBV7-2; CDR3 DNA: TGTGCCAGCAGCTTATACACGGGAGTGGAATACGAGCAGTACTTC; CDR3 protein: CASSLYTGVEYEQYF
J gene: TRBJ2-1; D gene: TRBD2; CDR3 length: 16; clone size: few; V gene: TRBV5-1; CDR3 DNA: TGCGCCAGCAGCTGGGGACTAGCGGGAGTAGGCGATGAGCAGTTCTTC; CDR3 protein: CASSWGLAGVGDEQFF
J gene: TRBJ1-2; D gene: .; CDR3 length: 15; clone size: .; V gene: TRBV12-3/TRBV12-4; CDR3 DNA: TGTGCCAGCAGAAAGTCAGGAGCGGGTGGCTATGGCTACACCTTC; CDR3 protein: CASRKSGAGGYGYTF
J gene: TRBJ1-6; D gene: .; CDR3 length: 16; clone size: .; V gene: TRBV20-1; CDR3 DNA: TGCAGTGCTAGAAGGGCGGGGGGTTACGGGAATTCACCCCTCCACTTT; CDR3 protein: CSARRAGGYGNSPLHF
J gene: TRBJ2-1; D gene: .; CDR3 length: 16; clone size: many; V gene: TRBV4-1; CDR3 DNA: TGCGCCAGCAGCCAAGAGCGCAAGACGACCTACAATGAGCAGTTCTTC; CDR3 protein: CASSQERKTTYNEQFF
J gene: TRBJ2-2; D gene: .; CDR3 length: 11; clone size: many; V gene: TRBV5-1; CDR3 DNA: TGCGCCAGCAGATACACCGGGGAGCTGTTTTTT; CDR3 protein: CASRYTGELFF
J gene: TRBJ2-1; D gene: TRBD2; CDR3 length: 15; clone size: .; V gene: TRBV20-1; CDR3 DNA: TGCAGTGCTAGAGAGCCAGCGGGAGGACGCAATGAGCAGTTCTTC; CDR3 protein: CSAREPAGGRNEQFF
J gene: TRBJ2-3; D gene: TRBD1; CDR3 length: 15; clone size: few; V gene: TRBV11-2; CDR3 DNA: TGTGCCAGCAGCTTTGGGACAGGGGAAACAGATACGCAGTATTTT; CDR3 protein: CASSFGTGETDTQYF
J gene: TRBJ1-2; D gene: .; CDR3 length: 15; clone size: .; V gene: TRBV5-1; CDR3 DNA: TGCGCCAGCAGCTTGAAAGGGTCTCAGGACTATGGCTACACCTTC; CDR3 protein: CASSLKGSQDYGYTF
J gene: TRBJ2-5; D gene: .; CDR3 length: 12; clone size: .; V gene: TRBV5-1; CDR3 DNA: TGCGCCAGCAGTGAAGGCCGAGAGACCCAGTACTTC; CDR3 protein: CASSEGRETQYF
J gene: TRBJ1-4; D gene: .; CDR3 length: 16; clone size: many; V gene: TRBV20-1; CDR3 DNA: TGCAGTGCTAGAGATCGGTACAGGGACTCTAATGAAAAACTGTTTTTT; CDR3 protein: CSARDRYRDSNEKLFF
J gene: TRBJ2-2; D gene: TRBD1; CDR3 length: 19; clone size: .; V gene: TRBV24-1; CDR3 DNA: TGTGCCACCAGTGGCTCAAGAAGATCGGGACAGGGGTACACCGGGGAGCTGTTTTTT; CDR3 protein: CATSGSRRSGQGYTGELFF
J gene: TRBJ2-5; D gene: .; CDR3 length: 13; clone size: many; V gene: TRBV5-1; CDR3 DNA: TGCGCCAGCAGCTTGATTGGCGCAGAGACCCAGTACTTC; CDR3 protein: CASSLIGAETQYF
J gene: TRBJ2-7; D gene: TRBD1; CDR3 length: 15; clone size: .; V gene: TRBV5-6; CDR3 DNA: TGTGCCAGCAGCGCGGGCGGACAGGGGTACTACGAGCAGTACTTC; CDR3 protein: CASSAGGQGYYEQYF
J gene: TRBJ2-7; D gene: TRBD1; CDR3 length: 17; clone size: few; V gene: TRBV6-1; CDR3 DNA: TGTGCCAGCAGCCCCTCTCCCGGGACAGGGGACTCCTACGAGCAGTACTTC; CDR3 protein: CASSPSPGTGDSYEQYF
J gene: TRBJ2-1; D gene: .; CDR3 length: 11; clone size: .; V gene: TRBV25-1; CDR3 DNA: TGTGCCAGCAGTGAATGGAATGAGCAGTTCTTC; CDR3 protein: CASSEWNEQFF
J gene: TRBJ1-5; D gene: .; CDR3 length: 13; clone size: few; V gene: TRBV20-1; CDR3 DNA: TGCAGTGCGGGGACGACGAGCAATCAGCCCCAGCATTTT; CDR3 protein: CSAGTTSNQPQHF
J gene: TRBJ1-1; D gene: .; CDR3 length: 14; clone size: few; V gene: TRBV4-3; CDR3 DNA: TGCGCCAGCAGCCTAAGTTTAGGGAAAGGTGAAGCTTTCTTT; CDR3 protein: CASSLSLGKGEAFF